This T cell receptor beta chain appears in the sequencing data of a study of human T cells and chemical hapten exposure. Study as a whole: The sensitizing agent was 2% DPC, placed on around 2 cm by around 2 cm of upper inner arm skin. Study observations and caveats: Expanded TCRs clustered into significantly more large CDR3 similarity groups than controls, the analysis revealed.

This clonotype has a count of ten or more. Its antigen is not known. The ends were cut back, 6 bases at V and 4 bases at J, with 7 bases in the middle. The CDR3 spans 12 residues. Time point: patch test 1, 2 weeks after DPC sensitization. Stated treatment: therapeutic diphenylcyclopropenone sensitization with weekly scalp DPC. Total RNA extraction was carried out from unfractionated whole blood. TCRdb re-derived calls from the RACE reads in MiXCR, one entry per CDR3 protein. This table holds around 39,000 distinct CDR3 sequences, over 5.5% found once. The clonotype was recovered from a woman in her thirties with alopecia areata. Some clones in this sample may be carry-over from other donors' samples. Specimen: whole blood, collected in connection with sensitization to the hapten diphenylcyclopropenone (DPC). The V call is TRBV12-3 or TRBV12-4, the J call TRBJ1-5; possible D gene TRBD1, 5 bases. The CDR3 DNA is TGTGCCAGCAGCGACAGTAATCAGCCCCAGCATTTT. Translated: CASSDSNQPQHF.